These 4 T cell receptor beta chains originate from one sample sequenced in a study of T cell responses to AZD1222 COVID-19 vaccine. The protocol was immunoSEQ multiplex PCR, while the TCRdb copy is restricted to in-frame clones and leaves out a portion. The sample carries approximately 90,000 clones, more than 80% recorded once. The sequences come from peripheral blood, collected on day 0 of AZD1222 vaccination. These receptors were obtained from an adult in good health.

The chain links TRBV5-1 to TRBJ2-7, with 11 bases lining up with TRBD2. The J segment lost 1 base and the V segment lost 0 bases, leaving 12 bases of the junction unmatched. CDR1 is SGHRS and CDR2 is YFSETQ in the germline V gene. The CDR3 sequence is 19 residues long. DNA for the CDR3: TGCGCCAGCAGCTTGGCCGTAAGGCTAGCGGGGGGCGGGTCCTACGAGCAGTACTTC. Encoded protein: CASSLAVRLAGGGSYEQYF.

This chain uses TRBV12-3 or TRBV12-4 with TRBJ1-1; D ambiguous. The CDR3 is 12 amino acids. V lost 3 bases and J lost 7, with 9 bases in between. The chain's CDR3 is CASSLILGEAFF. In DNA, the CDR3 is TGTGCCAGCAGTTTGATCCTGGGTGAAGCTTTCTTT.

This clone has just one count. This sequence joins TRBV6-5 and TRBJ1-1; the D is unclear. The germline V gene has CDR1 MNHEY and CDR2 SVGAGI. The CDR3 length is 12 residues. V was pared by 7 bases and J by 7 bases, with 13 bases between. This chain's CDR3 is CASTLRAVEAFF. CDR3 sequence (DNA): TGTGCCAGCACCCTAAGGGCCGTTGAAGCTTTCTTT.

The chain combines TRBV11-3 with TRBJ2-1, with 8 bases lining up with TRBD1. The CDR3 runs 15 residues. The V and J ends lost 5 bases and 7 bases, in that order; junction bases with no gene match: 10. CDR1 and CDR2 (germline): SGHNT, YENEEA. The CDR3 bases are TGTGCCAGCAGCAGTGACAGGGGCATGACGAATGAGCAGTTCTTC. Amino acid sequence: CASSSDRGMTNEQFF.